Listed below are T cell receptor beta chains from one sample, sequenced in a study of shared clonotypes between healthy human individuals. Assay: immunoSEQ multiplex PCR; the TCRdb copy retains only in-frame clones and omits some. Among around 1.9 million clones listed, 93% were seen once. Sample: naive CD8+ T cells from PBMCs. Every receptor here comes from a man between 18 and 29 years old in good health. Some clones in this sample may be carry-over from other donors' samples. Each CDR3 is given with its conserved first and last residue. The order of the fields is D gene, J gene, V gene, clone size, CDR3 DNA, CDR3 protein. A D gene is named only where the DNA matches it firmly. Clone size is stated in some rows and not others, as once, few, many or a class when expanded.

. | TRBJ1-3 | TRBV5-1 | . | TGCGCCAGCAGCTTGGAACAGGACTCTGGAAACACCATATATTTT | CASSLEQDSGNTIYF
. | TRBJ1-3 | TRBV21-1 | . | TGTGCCAGCAGCAAGGGACAGGGATTCACTGGAAACACCATATATTTT | CASSKGQGFTGNTIYF
. | TRBJ2-3 | TRBV28 | once | TGTGCCAGCAGTTTTGTTGGAGGCACAGATACGCAGTATTTT | CASSFVGGTDTQYF
TRBD2 | TRBJ2-1 | TRBV28 | once | TGTGCCAGCAGTCGTTCTACCCACCCGACTAGCGGGGGCTACAATGAGCAGTTCTTC | CASSRSTHPTSGGYNEQFF
. | TRBJ1-1 | TRBV19 | . | TGTGCCAGTACTGCGGGAAGACCGAACACTGAAGCTTTCTTT | CASTAGRPNTEAFF
. | TRBJ1-2 | TRBV19 | . | TGTGCCAGTAGTATAGTGGGACTCAACAACTATGGCTACACCTTC | CASSIVGLNNYGYTF
. | TRBJ2-7 | TRBV6-6 | . | TGTGCCACTAAGAATCAACCCCTGGGCGAGCAGTACTTC | CATKNQPLGEQYF
. | TRBJ2-7 | TRBV15 | . | TGTGCCACCAGCAGAAGTCCGGGCGCCGAGCAGTACTTC | CATSRSPGAEQYF
. | TRBJ1-5 | TRBV6-1 | . | TGTGCCAGCAGTGACCGCGTCACGAATAGCAATCAGCCCCAGCATTTT | CASSDRVTNSNQPQHF
. | TRBJ2-6 | TRBV9 | . | TGTGCCAGCAGCGTGCAGGGCTCTGGGGCCAACGTCCTGACTTTC | CASSVQGSGANVLTF
. | TRBJ1-5 | TRBV19 | few | TGTGCCAGTAGTCCTTGGGATTCACATCAGCCCCAGCATTTT | CASSPWDSHQPQHF
. | TRBJ2-2 | TRBV5-6 | once | TGTGCCAGCAGCTACTACGCCGGGGAGCTGTTTTTT | CASSYYAGELFF
TRBD2 | TRBJ2-2 | TRBV9 | once | TGTGCCAGCAGCGTACTAGCGGGAGGTAGGACCGGGGAGCTGTTTTTT | CASSVLAGGRTGELFF
TRBD2 | TRBJ2-7 | TRBV28 | . | TGTGCCAGCAGTTTATTCCCGGGACTAGCGGGAGGGAGGGACTCCTACGAGCAGTACTTC | CASSLFPGLAGGRDSYEQYF
. | TRBJ2-1 | TRBV9 | . | TGTGCCAGCAGCGTCGGGGGTCAGATTTACAATGAGCAGTTCTTC | CASSVGGQIYNEQFF
TRBD2 | TRBJ2-3 | TRBV9 | . | TGTGCCAGCAGCGTAGCTACGGGGACTAGCGGGAGGGCCGTGGATACGCAGTATTTT | CASSVATGTSGRAVDTQYF
. | TRBJ2-3 | TRBV14 | . | TGTGCCAGCAGCCAAGTATTAGGGAGACGCGGACCGGGGACAGATACGCAGTATTTT | CASSQVLGRRGPGTDTQYF
. | TRBJ1-2 | TRBV27 | . | TGTGCCAGCAGTCTACAGGGAGTTTCTGGCTACACCTTC | CASSLQGVSGYTF
. | TRBJ2-5 | TRBV5-6 | . | TGTGCCAGCAGCTTGGGTTCAAGCGAGACCCAGTACTTC | CASSLGSSETQYF
. | TRBJ2-3 | TRBV7-8 | . | TGTGCCAGCAGCGCTTGGGACTTCGACACAGATACGCAGTATTTT | CASSAWDFDTDTQYF
. | TRBJ1-2 | TRBV2 | few | TGTGCCAGACTTTCTGCTGGTAACTATGGCTACACCTTC | CARLSAGNYGYTF
TRBD2 | TRBJ2-1 | TRBV5-4 | . | TGTGCCAGCACCCTCAAGCGGGAGTTCGCCAATGAGCAGTTCTTC | CASTLKREFANEQFF
. | TRBJ2-2 | TRBV15 | . | TGTGCCACCAGCAGCACGAGGATGGAGCTGTTTTTT | CATSSTRMELFF
TRBD2 | TRBJ2-1 | TRBV19 | . | TGTGCCACAAGCAGGGGACTAGCGGGAGAAGGTCCAGTTAATGAGCAGTTCTTC | CATSRGLAGEGPVNEQFF
TRBD2 | TRBJ2-3 | TRBV5-6 | . | TGTGCCAGCAGCTCAAGGGAGCGGGAGGTCGCAGATACGCAGTATTTT | CASSSREREVADTQYF
TRBD2 | TRBJ2-1 | TRBV7-6 | . | TGTGCCAGCAGCTTCCGACTAGCGGGGAGCTCCTACAATGAGCAGTTCTTC | CASSFRLAGSSYNEQFF
. | TRBJ2-7 | TRBV6-6 | . | TGTGCCAGCAGTTACGGGGGCCGGAGCTCCTACGAGCAGTACTTC | CASSYGGRSSYEQYF
. | TRBJ1-1 | TRBV28 | few | TGTGCCAGCGGACTCCTGGCCGGTGAAGCTTTCTTT | CASGLLAGEAFF
. | TRBJ2-1 | TRBV2 | . | TGTGCCAGCAGTGTGCGCAACCCCCTCTACAATGAGCAGTTCTTC | CASSVRNPLYNEQFF
. | TRBJ1-1 | TRBV29-1 | . | TGCAGCGTTGACCAGGGGTCCACTGAAGCTTTCTTT | CSVDQGSTEAFF
TRBD1 | TRBJ1-2 | TRBV4-2 | once | TGTGCCAGCAGCCCGTCCCCCGGGACAGGGAGCTATGGCTACACCTTC | CASSPSPGTGSYGYTF
. | TRBJ2-1 | TRBV7-9 | . | TGTGCCTCAGCCGGAGTAAACTACAATGAGCAGTTCTTC | CASAGVNYNEQFF
. | TRBJ1-3 | TRBV5-8 | . | TGTGCCAGCAGCTTCCGAGTACGCCTTGTTGACCTCTCTGGAAACACCATATATTTT | CASSFRVRLVDLSGNTIYF
TRBD1 | TRBJ1-4 | TRBV29-1 | . | TGCAGCGGCCGACAGGGGGAGCTTGGAAAACTGTTTTTT | CSGRQGELGKLFF
. | TRBJ2-1 | TRBV5-5 | . | TGTGCCAGCAGCTTCGGGCCTGAGCAGTTCTTC | CASSFGPEQFF
. | TRBJ2-5 | TRBV7-9 | . | TGTGCCAGCAGCACTCGGGACACCCAAGAGACCCAGTACTTC | CASSTRDTQETQYF
. | TRBJ2-5 | TRBV27 | . | TGTGCCAGCAGTTTATTGTCCGGGTCGGAGACCCAGTACTTC | CASSLLSGSETQYF
TRBD1 | TRBJ2-7 | TRBV28 | . | TGTGCCAGCTCGAGAAGGGACAGTGCATCCTACGAGCAGTACTTC | CASSRRDSASYEQYF
. | TRBJ1-1 | TRBV9 | few | TGTGCCAGCAGCGGCGGCGACATGAACACTGAAGCTTTCTTT | CASSGGDMNTEAFF
TRBD1 | TRBJ1-1 | TRBV4-1 | . | TGCGCCAGCAGCCCCACGAGGGGGCTTGAAGCTTTCTTT | CASSPTRGLEAFF
. | TRBJ1-1 | TRBV28 | . | TGTGCCAGCAGTTTAAGCCCGAACACTGAAGCTTTCTTT | CASSLSPNTEAFF
TRBD1 | TRBJ1-5 | TRBV18 | . | TGTGCCAGCTCACCCGACAGGGGACTTAGCAATCAGCCCCAGCATTTT | CASSPDRGLSNQPQHF
. | TRBJ2-2 | TRBV28 | . | TGTGCCAGCAGTTTGTGGGGCCAAAACACCGGGGAGCTGTTTTTT | CASSLWGQNTGELFF
TRBD1 | TRBJ1-4 | TRBV15 | . | TGTGCCACCAGCAGAGACAGGGGGCGAGAAAAACTGTTTTTT | CATSRDRGREKLFF
TRBD2 | TRBJ2-1 | TRBV7-9 | . | TGTGCCAGCAGCTGGAGCGGGAGCTCCTACAATGAGCAGTTCTTC | CASSWSGSSYNEQFF
TRBD2 | TRBJ2-7 | TRBV27 | . | TGTGCCAGCAGCCGCCTACAGGTTAGCGGGATCAACGAGCAGTACTTC | CASSRLQVSGINEQYF
. | TRBJ2-5 | TRBV7-9 | . | TGTGCCAGCAGCTTAACTCGGGGGAGCGAGATCGAGACCCAGTACTTC | CASSLTRGSEIETQYF
. | TRBJ1-1 | TRBV28 | . | TGTGCCAGCAATGACCGGGGCGACACTGAAGCTTTCTTT | CASNDRGDTEAFF
. | TRBJ1-1 | TRBV19 | . | TGTGCCAGTAGTGCGGGGGTCACTGAAGCTTTCTTT | CASSAGVTEAFF
TRBD1 | TRBJ1-2 | TRBV28 | . | TGTGCCAGCAGTCCGGGACAGGGGTTCGCCTATGGCTACACCTTC | CASSPGQGFAYGYTF
. | TRBJ1-1 | TRBV5-6 | . | TGTGCCAGCAGCCTGTCGGGGGGCAGGTTGAACACTGAAGCTTTCTTT | CASSLSGGRLNTEAFF
. | TRBJ1-5 | TRBV10-3 | once | TGTGCCATCAGCGACGGACGGAACAATCAGCCCCAGCATTTT | CAISDGRNNQPQHF
. | TRBJ1-4 | TRBV28 | . | TGTGCCAGCCGATTTAGTGGGCTTGATGAAAAACTGTTTTTT | CASRFSGLDEKLFF